The clone carrying this T cell receptor (beta chain) was seen a few times. The sample comes from a study of blood T cell repertoires in COVID-19. Study overall: From the United States, Italy and Spain came samples of acute and convalescent COVID-19.

Original handling: Amplification of reference gene primers provided the estimated nucleated cell counts. Sequencing was performed with immunoSEQ multiplex PCR; in TCRdb, only in-frame clones are kept and a portion is missing. V and J calls and clone size are given by that table; D and trimming were obtained from the DNA. The sample has about 210,000 clones; more than 65% are singletons. CDR1 is LNHDA, CDR2 SQIVND, per germline (reference sequence). The CDR3 is 16 amino acids. The ends were cut back, 4 bases at V and 0 bases at J, with 12 bases in the middle. The chain couples TRBV19 to TRBJ1-4; D gene uncertain. Sample: peripheral blood. This sequence was found in a man aged 40-49 years who had recovered from COVID-19. This CDR3 reads CASSTLGRATNEKLFF. CDR3 nucleotides: TGTGCCAGTAGTACCCTCGGCCGGGCAACTAATGAAAAACTGTTTTTT. Complete variable domain (other parts from reference TRBV19 and TRBJ1-4): DGGITQSPKYLFRKEGQNVTLSCEQNLNHDAMYWYRQDPGQGLRLIYYSQIVNDFQKGDIAEGYSVSREKKESFPLTVTSAQKNPTAFYLCASSTLGRATNEKLFFGSGTQLSVL.